The 14 T cell receptor beta chains listed next were all sequenced from one sample in a study of shared clonotypes between healthy human individuals (dated by TCRdb to 2018 to 2020). Library generation was performed with the immunoSEQ multiplex PCR assay. Entries here come from immuneACCESS through TCRdb and include only in-frame sequences with V and J called. Some clones fail to appear in such tables; in the studies checked, an unresolved V gene covers under half of the shortfall, and the cause of the remainder is unknown. The sample table contains millions of clones; only one count was recorded for 90% to 95% of them. The ten largest account for 0.1% to 0.15% of the sample. The sample comprised naive CD4+ T cells sorted from blood. This sample's cell subset or site label indicates: CD45RA+ positively selected. These receptors came from a man younger than 30 in good health.

This clone was counted once. The chain joins TRBV7-2 to TRBJ2-5; D unclear. V was pared by 3 bases and J by 5 bases, with 10 bases between. CDR3 length: 13 residues. Germline lookup yields CDR1 SGHTA and CDR2 FQGNSA. DNA of the CDR3: TGTGCCAGCAGCTTCCTCTACGGGGAGACCCAGTACTTC. Protein product: CASSFLYGETQYF.

This rearrangement joins TRBV29-1 to TRBJ2-1, with TRBD2 matching over 7 bases. The germline CDR1 and CDR2 sequences are SQVTM and ANQGSEA. The CDR3 sequence is 11 residues long. The V gene end was trimmed by 7 bases and the J gene end by 6 bases; junction bases not matched to a gene: 3. The CDR3 coding sequence is TGCAGCGGACTAGCCCCCAATGAGCAGTTCTTC. It translates to CSGLAPNEQFF.

The CDR3 sequence: CASRGSYEQYF. Written as DNA, the CDR3 is TGTGCCAGCAGGGGATCCTACGAGCAGTACTTC. This rearrangement joins TRBV27 to TRBJ2-7, with D uncertain. Trimming stripped 6 bases from V and 1 base from J, with 4 bases between. This CDR3 is built from 11 residues. Germline CDR1 is MNHEY and CDR2 is SMNVEV (reference sequence).

The chain uses TRBV12-5 and TRBJ1-1, with D tentatively TRBD1 (6 bases). The germline V and J ends were trimmed by 4 bases and 3 bases, with 9 bases remaining between them. The CDR3 runs 13 residues. The V gene's germline CDR1 is LGHNT and CDR2 FRNRAP. The CDR3 sequence: CASGSDRYTEAFF. Written as DNA, the CDR3 is TGTGCTAGTGGTTCGGACAGATACACTGAAGCTTTCTTT.

This chain connects TRBV11-2 to TRBJ1-3, with D possibly TRBD1 on 6 matching bases. The CDR3 runs 14 residues. Germline values: CDR1 SGHAT, CDR2 FQNNGV. Trimming removed 2 bases at V and 5 bases at J, with 10 bases between. CDR3 nucleotide sequence: TGTGCCAGCAGCTTACAGGGGAGAAGAAACACCATATATTTT. It specifies CASSLQGRRNTIYF.

The rearrangement uses TRBV28 and TRBJ1-2; D uncertain. The CDR3 runs 14 residues. CDR1 is MDHEN, CDR2 SYDVKM, per germline. V was shortened by 2 bases and J by 4 bases, with 11 bases between the two germline ends. CDR3 in amino acids: CASSLDGNFYGYTF. Written as DNA, the CDR3 is TGTGCCAGCAGTTTAGACGGCAACTTCTATGGCTACACCTTC.

The rearrangement links TRBV7-2 to TRBJ1-2, with D tentatively TRBD1 (6 bases). Germline values: CDR1 SGHTA, CDR2 FQGNSA. Trimming took 5 bases from V and 5 from J, leaving 12 bases between them. CDR3 length: 13 residues. CDR3 sequence: CASSQRGKYGYTF. CDR3 in DNA: TGTGCCAGCAGCCAAAGGGGGAAATATGGCTACACCTTC.

This clone showed up just a few times. The chain is built from TRBV5-4 and TRBJ2-3, with TRBD2 matching 9 bases. Germline V gene data show CDR1 as SGHNT and CDR2 as YYREEE (reference sequence). This CDR3 is built from 15 residues. V dropped 1 base and J dropped 6; count of bases not matched to a gene: 6. The CDR3: CASSLSSGSWDTQYF. The CDR3 nucleotides read TGTGCCAGCAGCTTGAGTAGCGGGAGTTGGGATACGCAGTATTTT.

The genes are TRBV7-9 and TRBJ1-3; possibly TRBD1 for D (6 bases). This CDR3 is 15 amino acids long. The V gene lost 2 bases and the J gene lost 2 bases, with 10 bases spanning the gap. CDR1 and CDR2 (germline): SEHNR, FQNEAQ (reference sequence). CDR3 protein: CASSLSTGTGNTIYF. The CDR3 nucleotides read TGTGCCAGCAGCTTATCGACAGGTACTGGAAACACCATATATTTT.

The CDR3, as DNA: TGCGCCAGCAGCCGCTTACAGGGGGCCGGGGAGACCCAGTACTTC. Encoded protein: CASSRLQGAGETQYF. V and J are TRBV4-3 and TRBJ2-5; the match to TRBD1 covers 9 bases. The CDR3 is made up of 15 amino acids. J lost 5 bases, V lost 4 bases, and 8 bases had no gene match. The germline V gene has CDR1 LGHNA and CDR2 YSLEER.

This chain uses TRBV11-1 with TRBJ2-5, with 8 bases that match TRBD1. With V trimmed by 4 bases and J by 4 bases, 8 bases remained unmatched. There are 15 residues in the CDR3. Germline V gives CDR1 SGHAT, CDR2 FQDESV (reference sequence). Here the CDR3 reads CASSYIDRGGETQYF. The CDR3 DNA sequence: TGTGCCAGCAGCTACATAGACAGGGGAGGAGAGACCCAGTACTTC.

The V and J genes are TRBV5-6 and TRBJ2-7; 9 positions match TRBD1. The germline gives CDR1 SGHDT, CDR2 YYEEEE. CDR3 length: 16 residues. The ends lost 1 base at V and 2 bases at J; junction bases unmatched: 7. The CDR3 DNA follows: TGTGCCAGCAGCTTGTATACGGGACAGGGACCCTACGAGCAGTACTTC. It encodes CASSLYTGQGPYEQYF.

This sequence joins TRBV4-1 and TRBJ2-2, with no clear D. Germline V gene sequence: CDR1 MGHRA, CDR2 YSYEKL. V shed 3 bases and J shed 5 bases, with 10 bases lying between them. CDR3 length equals 14 residues. The CDR3 region is CASSQGFGTGELFF. The CDR3 coding sequence is TGCGCCAGCAGCCAGGGGTTCGGAACCGGGGAGCTGTTTTTT.

The V and J genes are TRBV7-9 and TRBJ2-5; tentatively, D is TRBD1 or TRBD2 (5 bases each). CDR1 is SEHNR and CDR2 is FQNEAQ in the germline V gene (reference sequence). CDR3 size: 16 residues. Trimming left V 3 bases short and J 4 bases short, with 18 bases between. The CDR3 sequence: CASSFGQGEWAETQYF. In DNA, the CDR3 is TGTGCCAGCAGCTTCGGGCAGGGAGAGTGGGCAGAGACCCAGTACTTC.